This TCR beta chain was profiled in a study of control samples from healthy donors and cancer patients. The germline V and J ends were trimmed by 0 bases and 1 base, with 6 bases remaining between them. CDR3 length equals 14 residues. CDR1 is SGHKS, CDR2 YYEKEE, per germline (reference sequence). Profiling relied on immunoSEQ multiplex PCR, and the TCRdb table lists in-frame clones only, not all of them. Here the sample spans 130,000 or so clones, about 90% being singletons. J is TRBJ2-3 and V is TRBV5-5; D remains ambiguous. Sample: blood. The TCR sequence derives from a man between 18 and 29 years old in good health. The DNA for the CDR3 is TGTGCCAGCAGCTTGGGTGGAGGCACAGATACGCAGTATTTT. It encodes CASSLGGGTDTQYF.